The clone carrying this T cell receptor beta chain was counted ten times or more. The data belong to a study of T cells after yellow fever vaccination. Study overall: Some fractions had low cell numbers, and these were prepared with SMART-Seq v4 Ultra Low Input.

Losses at the gene ends were 1 base for V and 4 bases for J; bases not matched to a gene: 10. Germline-derived CDR1 and CDR2 are LGHDT and YNNKEL (reference sequence). The CDR3 sequence is 16 residues long. A 5'RACE template-switching step, the method used to make TCR cDNA, added a universal primer site and UMIs. Each CDR3 protein gets one entry after TCRdb re-called the 5' RACE reads with MiXCR. Among about 75,000 distinct CDR3 sequences, around 7.9% were seen once, and the ten largest hold 25% to 35%. The specimen was CD8+ T cells sorted from PBMCs, collected 10 to 11 days after the first yellow fever vaccination. J is TRBJ2-7 and V is TRBV3-1, with TRBD2 matching over 7 bases. This sequence was found in a man in his late teens or twenties who received the YFV17D yellow fever vaccine. The CDR3 sequence is CASSQGAGVVSYEQYF. The CDR3 DNA follows: TGTGCCAGCAGCCAAGGGGCGGGGGTAGTTTCTTACGAGCAGTACTTC.